The 29 T cell receptor beta chains reported below all come from one sample, sequenced in a study of cytomegalovirus exposure and HLA in healthy donors. Libraries were prepared by immunoSEQ multiplex PCR; TCRdb keeps only in-frame clonotypes and omits some of them. The sample lists hundreds of thousands of clones, roughly 88% occurring once. Material: PBMCs. These receptors were taken from a woman aged 30 to 39 in good health and CMV-seronegative.

The chain joins TRBV5-1 to TRBJ2-1; TRBD2 aligns across 7 bases. The V gene end was trimmed by 5 bases and the J gene end by 8 bases; junction bases not matched to a gene: 19. CDR1 is SGHRS and CDR2 is YFSETQ in the germline V gene. This CDR3 contains 17 residues. The CDR3 spells CASRLRSPSGNWHEQFF. The CDR3 region has the DNA TGCGCCAGCAGACTGAGGTCACCAAGCGGGAATTGGCATGAGCAGTTCTTC.

V gene TRBV4-2 combines with J gene TRBJ2-5; D is perhaps TRBD1 (5 bases). CDR1 is LGHNA, CDR2 YNFKEQ, per germline. This CDR3 comprises 14 residues. V was pared by 4 bases and J by 1 base, with 10 bases between. The CDR3 loop is CASSPQGSQETQYF. In DNA form, the CDR3 reads TGTGCCAGCAGCCCTCAGGGTAGCCAAGAGACCCAGTACTTC.

This rearrangement joins TRBV30 to TRBJ1-5, with 9 bases aligning to TRBD1. The CDR3 totals 15 residues. Losses at the gene ends were 0 bases for V and 7 bases for J; bases not matched to a gene: 7. Germline V gene lookup returns CDR1 GTSNPN and CDR2 SVGIG (reference sequence). In DNA, the CDR3 is TGTGCCTGGAGTGTACCCGGGACAGGGAACCAGCCCCAGCATTTT. This encodes CAWSVPGTGNQPQHF.

The rearrangement joins TRBV7-6 to TRBJ2-1, with D possibly called TRBD1 or TRBD2 (5 bases each). Germline V gene lookup returns CDR1 SGHVS and CDR2 FNYEAQ. The CDR3 extends over 16 amino acids. With 5 bases removed from V and 8 bases from J, the gap between germline ends came to 22 bases. CDR3 nucleotides: TGTGCCAGCAGCGAGCCAGGGACGCACTCCAGGGATGAGCAGTTCTTC. Translation: CASSEPGTHSRDEQFF.

The chain is built from TRBV5-3 and TRBJ2-1; 9 bases line up with TRBD1. TRBV5-3 is placed among ORFs of uncertain function. The CDR3 has 16 residues. Trimming took 4 bases from V and 5 from J; bases not matched to a gene: 10. The CDR3 loop reads CARSPSPRDRDNEQFF. The CDR3 DNA sequence: TGTGCCAGAAGCCCAAGCCCCCGGGACAGGGACAATGAGCAGTTCTTC.

This chain links TRBV5-4 with TRBJ2-7; tentatively, D is TRBD1 (5 bases). The CDR3 spans 13 residues. V was clipped by 1 base and J by 2 bases, with 7 bases between them. Germline CDR1 reads SGHNT; CDR2 reads YYREEE (reference sequence). The CDR3 spells CASSLRGTYEQYF. The CDR3 DNA reads as TGTGCCAGCAGCTTGAGGGGCACCTACGAGCAGTACTTC.

This rearrangement joins TRBV29-1 to TRBJ1-1, with D maybe TRBD1 (5 bases). The CDR3 sequence is 13 residues long. Germline V gene data show CDR1 as SQVTM and CDR2 as ANQGSEA. V lost 4 bases to trimming and J lost 5 bases, with 14 bases between them. This chain's CDR3 is CSVVVSRGTEAFF. As DNA, the CDR3 is TGCAGCGTTGTGGTGAGTCGGGGGACTGAAGCTTTCTTT.

J is TRBJ1-4 and V is TRBV5-4; D uncertain. Germline assignment: CDR1 SGHNT and CDR2 YYREEE (reference sequence). This CDR3 comprises 15 residues. Between the trimmed V and J ends, which lost 3 bases and 0 bases, there was a span of 9 bases. CDR3 in DNA: TGTGCCAGCAGCTATACGAGACCAACTAATGAAAAACTGTTTTTT. The encoded protein is CASSYTRPTNEKLFF. The full variable domain, in which reference TRBV5-4 and TRBJ1-4 provide the parts outside the CDR3, is ETGVTQSPTHLIKTRGQQVTLRCSSQSGHNTVSWYQQALGQGPQFIFQYYREEENGRGNFPPRFSGLQFPNYSSELNVNALELDDSALYLCASSYTRPTNEKLFFGSGTQLSVL.

V gene TRBV28 combines with J gene TRBJ2-3, with D perhaps matching TRBD1 (5 bases). Trimming pared 5 bases from V and 6 bases from J, leaving 21 bases between. The CDR3 extends over 16 amino acids. CDR1 and CDR2 from the germline V gene are MDHEN and SYDVKM. CDR3 coding DNA: TGTGCCAGCAGTCCCTCCGGACCAGGGCCCCGGGATACGCAGTATTTT. Protein product: CASSPSGPGPRDTQYF.

The chain recombines TRBV18 with TRBJ2-7; TRBD1 aligns across 7 bases. CDR1 and CDR2 (germline): KGHSH, LQKENI. V was clipped by 3 bases and J by 0 bases; unmatched bases: 5. There are 15 residues in the CDR3. In nucleotides, the CDR3 is TGTGCCAGCTCACCTGCGGACAGGTTCTCCTACGAGCAGTACTTC. It is translated as CASSPADRFSYEQYF.

This clone has a handful of counts. The chain is built from TRBV5-1 and TRBJ2-7; D remains ambiguous. Trimming left V 4 bases short and J 1 base short, with 9 bases between. Germline V lookup: CDR1 SGHRS, CDR2 YFSETQ. The CDR3 spans 13 residues. The CDR3, as DNA: TGCGCCAGCAGCCCCGACGCTTCCTACGAGCAGTACTTC. This gives the protein CASSPDASYEQYF.

This rearrangement joins TRBV7-3 to TRBJ2-7, with 10 bases identical to TRBD1. The junction had 2 bases not matched to a gene; V was cut back by 5 bases and J by 4 bases. The germline V gene has CDR1 SGHTA and CDR2 FQGTGA. The CDR3 runs 13 residues. CDR3 DNA sequence: TGTGCCAGCAGCCGGGACAGGGGATACGAGCAGTACTTC. Its translation: CASSRDRGYEQYF.

The genes are TRBV28 and TRBJ1-2; D uncertain. The CDR3 is made up of 18 amino acids. The germline V gene has CDR1 MDHEN and CDR2 SYDVKM. V dropped 3 bases and J dropped 2 bases, with 22 bases sitting between them. The CDR3 loop is CASSFSAHDTPLNYGYTF. CDR3 coding DNA: TGTGCCAGCAGTTTCAGCGCCCATGACACCCCGTTGAACTATGGCTACACCTTC.

V gene TRBV13 combines with J gene TRBJ2-7; 7 bases agree with TRBD1. The germline V gene has CDR1 PRHDT and CDR2 FYEKMQ (reference sequence). CDR3 length equals 17 residues. Trimming cost V 0 bases and J 2 bases; bases outside gene matches: 10. The CDR3 DNA sequence: TGTGCCAGCAGCTTAGGGAGGGGGCTGGCGAACCCCTACGAGCAGTACTTC. Protein sequence: CASSLGRGLANPYEQYF.

The rearrangement joins TRBV5-8 to TRBJ1-5, with D hard to call. Germline V gene sequence: CDR1 SGHTS, CDR2 YDEGEE. The CDR3 has 15 residues. Trimming pared 2 bases from V and 0 bases from J, leaving 9 bases between. The DNA of the CDR3 is TGTGCCAGCAGCTTCGGAGAGAATAGCAATCAGCCCCAGCATTTT. This gives the protein CASSFGENSNQPQHF.

The rearrangement links TRBV6-5 to TRBJ2-3, with D possibly matching TRBD2 (6 bases). Germline CDR1 is MNHEY and CDR2 is SVGAGI. V was shortened by 3 bases and J by 2 bases, with 12 bases between the two germline ends. There are 15 residues in the CDR3. The CDR3 reads CASSYVRGYTDTQYF. The CDR3 bases are TGTGCCAGCAGTTATGTGCGGGGATACACAGATACGCAGTATTTT.

V is TRBV12-5 and J is TRBJ2-1, with D possibly matching TRBD1 (5 bases). Germline V gene lookup returns CDR1 LGHNT and CDR2 FRNRAP. V lost 6 bases and J lost 3, with 12 bases in between. The CDR3 consists of 14 residues. The CDR3 spells CASGLPTVYNEQFF. In DNA, the CDR3 is TGTGCTAGTGGGCTGCCGACAGTCTACAATGAGCAGTTCTTC.

As regards this clone: The junction departs from the called germline gene at one end, perhaps through a read error. This chain uses TRBV28 with TRBJ2-3; perhaps TRBD2 as D (5 bases). The CDR3 consists of 15 residues. Per germline, CDR1 MDHEN and CDR2 SYDVKM. The chain's CDR3 is CASNLSGEGTDTQYF. CDR3 coding DNA: TGTGCCAGCAATTTAAGCGGAGAAGGGACAGATACGCAGTATTTT.

The chain links TRBV7-9 to TRBJ2-5; 9 positions match TRBD1. V gave up 6 bases and J gave up 4 bases; unmatched junction bases: 9. Germline V gene lookup returns CDR1 SEHNR and CDR2 FQNEAQ (reference sequence). CDR3 length: 15 residues. In DNA, the CDR3 is TGTGCCAGCAGTAGATGGGACAGGGTAGGAGAGACCCAGTACTTC. Its protein is CASSRWDRVGETQYF.

The chain links TRBV27 to TRBJ1-1, with a tentative D call TRBD1 (5 bases). With 3 bases removed from V and 1 base from J, the gap between germline ends came to 6 bases. Germline assignment: CDR1 MNHEY and CDR2 SMNVEV (reference sequence). The CDR3 has 13 amino acids. The CDR3, as DNA: TGTGCCAGCAGTTTGACAGAGAACACTGAAGCTTTCTTT. The encoded protein is CASSLTENTEAFF.

This chain links TRBV30 with TRBJ1-1; no clear D gene. CDR1 and CDR2 (germline): GTSNPN, SVGIG (reference sequence). The V gene lost 4 bases and the J gene lost 1 base, with 16 bases spanning the gap. CDR3 size: 15 residues. CDR3 region: CAWNPLGIPNTEAFF. The CDR3, as DNA: TGTGCCTGGAACCCACTCGGGATCCCGAACACTGAAGCTTTCTTT.

There are a few counts of this clone. As DNA, the CDR3 is TGTGATGAAGGGGGTGCGGCGTCTCCCTACGAGCAGTACTTC. Translating gives CDEGGAASPYEQYF. The chain carries TRBV6-5 and TRBJ2-7; D is perhaps TRBD1 (6 bases). This CDR3 comprises 14 residues. Germline CDR1 is MNHEY and CDR2 is SVGAGI.

The chain carries TRBV5-1 and TRBJ2-7, with 9 bases that match TRBD1. Germline V lookup: CDR1 SGHRS, CDR2 YFSETQ. The V and J ends lost 4 bases and 2 bases, in that order; junction bases with no gene match: 7. The CDR3 loop spans 15 amino acids. The CDR3 DNA is TGCGCCAGCAGCAACACCGGGACAGGGCCCTACGAGCAGTACTTC. This translates into CASSNTGTGPYEQYF.

The chain has TRBV6-6 and TRBJ2-3; TRBD1 matches 9 bases. CDR1 and CDR2 from the germline V gene are MNHNY and SVGAGI (reference sequence). There are 13 residues in the CDR3. The CDR3 coding sequence is TGTGCAAGTGGGGACAGGGTACAAGATACGCAGTATTTT. It codes for CASGDRVQDTQYF.

This chain connects TRBV5-1 to TRBJ2-7; 13 nucleotides agree with TRBD2. The CDR3 is made up of 15 amino acids. Germline assignment: CDR1 SGHRS and CDR2 YFSETQ. The V gene end was trimmed by 4 bases and the J gene end by 3 bases; junction bases not matched to a gene: 4. Here the CDR3 DNA reads TGCGCCAGCAGCCCCGGGACTAGCGGGGTCTACGAGCAGTACTTC. Translating gives CASSPGTSGVYEQYF.

The rearrangement uses TRBV4-1 and TRBJ2-7; D might be TRBD1 (5 bases). Germline CDR1 and CDR2: MGHRA and YSYEKL. The V end lost 1 base, the J end lost 2 bases, and 12 bases lay between the germline ends. The length of the CDR3 is 15 residues. CDR3 nucleotides: TGCGCCAGCAGCCAAGTGGTTCCAGGGACCTACGAGCAGTACTTC. Translation gives CASSQVVPGTYEQYF.

The chain joins TRBV5-1 to TRBJ2-2, with TRBD2 identical over 12 bases. CDR1 and CDR2 from the germline V gene are SGHRS and YFSETQ. J was trimmed by 5 bases and V by 3 bases; bases with no gene match: 11. The length of the CDR3 is 18 residues. DNA for the CDR3: TGCGCCAGCAGCTCCCAGCTAGCGGGAGGGCCACGGACCGGGGAGCTGTTTTTT. Encoded protein: CASSSQLAGGPRTGELFF.

The chain combines TRBV5-1 with TRBJ2-7; D might be TRBD1 or TRBD2, each matching 5 bases. This CDR3 has 16 amino acids. The ends were cut back, 3 bases at V and 0 bases at J, with 16 bases in the middle. Germline V lookup: CDR1 SGHRS, CDR2 YFSETQ. CDR3 DNA sequence: TGCGCCAGCAGCTGGGGCTCCGGGACGGCCTCCTACGAGCAGTACTTC. Translation: CASSWGSGTASYEQYF. Variable domain in full (rest from reference TRBV5-1 and TRBJ2-7): KAGVTQTPRYLIKTRGQQVTLSCSPISGHRSVSWYQQTPGQGLQFLFEYFSETQRNKGNFPGRFSGRQFSNSRSEMNVSTLELGDSALYLCASSWGSGTASYEQYFGPGTRLTVT.

The chain combines TRBV9 with TRBJ1-5, with unresolved D. The CDR3 consists of 14 residues. V lost 0 bases and J lost 4, with 8 bases in between. CDR1 is SGDLS and CDR2 is YYNGEE in the germline V gene. The CDR3 region is CASSVADTNQPQHF. The CDR3 DNA reads as TGTGCCAGCAGCGTAGCTGATACTAATCAGCCCCAGCATTTT.